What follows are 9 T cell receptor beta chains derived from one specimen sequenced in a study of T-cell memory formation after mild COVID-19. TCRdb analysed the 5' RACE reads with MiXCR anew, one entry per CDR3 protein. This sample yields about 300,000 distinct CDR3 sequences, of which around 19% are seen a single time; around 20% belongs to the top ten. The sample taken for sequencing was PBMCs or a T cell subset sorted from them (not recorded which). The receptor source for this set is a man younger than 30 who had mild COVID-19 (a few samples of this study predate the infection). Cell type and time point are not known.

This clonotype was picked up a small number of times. The CDR3 DNA reads as TGCGCCAGCAGCCCCCTAGGGGGGGCAGGCACCGGGGAGCTGTTTTTT. Protein: CASSPLGGAGTGELFF. J is TRBJ2-2 and V is TRBV4-1; D might be TRBD2 (7 bases). Trimming left V 4 bases short and J 4 bases short, with 16 bases between. Germline assignment: CDR1 MGHRA and CDR2 YSYEKL. The CDR3 is 16 amino acids.

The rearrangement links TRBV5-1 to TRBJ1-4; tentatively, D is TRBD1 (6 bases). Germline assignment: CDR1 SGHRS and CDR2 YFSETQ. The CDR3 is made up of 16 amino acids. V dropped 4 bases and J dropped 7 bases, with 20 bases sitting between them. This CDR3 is CASSIESGGEREKLFF. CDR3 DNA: TGCGCCAGCAGCATCGAATCGGGGGGCGAACGTGAAAAACTGTTTTTT. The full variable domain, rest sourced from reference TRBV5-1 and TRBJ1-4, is KAGVTQTPRYLIKTRGQQVTLSCSPISGHRSVSWYQQTPGQGLQFLFEYFSETQRNKGNFPGRFSGRQFSNSRSEMNVSTLELGDSALYLCASSIESGGEREKLFFGSGTQLSVL.

CDR3 sequence: CASSLNPGAGETQYF. Here the CDR3 DNA reads TGTGCCAGCAGTTTAAACCCGGGGGCTGGGGAGACCCAGTACTTC. The chain joins TRBV28 to TRBJ2-5; the D gene could be TRBD1 or TRBD2 (6 bases each). Germline assignment: CDR1 MDHEN and CDR2 SYDVKM. V lost 2 bases to trimming and J lost 5 bases, with 15 bases between them. This CDR3 comprises 15 residues.

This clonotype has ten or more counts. CDR3 coding DNA: TGCAGCGTCGTTTGGGACTACGAGCAGTACTTC. It translates to CSVVWDYEQYF. J is TRBJ2-7 and V is TRBV29-1; D call uncertain. Between the trimmed V and J ends, which lost 6 bases and 3 bases, there was a span of 9 bases. The CDR3 has 11 residues. From germline, CDR1 is SQVTM and CDR2 ANQGSEA.

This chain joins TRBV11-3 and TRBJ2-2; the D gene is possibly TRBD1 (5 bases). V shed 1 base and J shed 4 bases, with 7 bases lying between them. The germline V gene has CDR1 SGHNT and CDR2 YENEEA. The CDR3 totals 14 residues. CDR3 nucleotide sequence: TGTGCCAGCAGCTTAGGGGGCGGCACCGGGGAGCTGTTTTTT. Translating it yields CASSLGGGTGELFF.

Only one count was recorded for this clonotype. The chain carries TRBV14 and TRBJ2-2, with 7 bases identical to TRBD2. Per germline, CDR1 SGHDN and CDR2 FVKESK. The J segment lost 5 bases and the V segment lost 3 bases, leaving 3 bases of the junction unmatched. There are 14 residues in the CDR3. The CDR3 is CASSHLAVTGELFF. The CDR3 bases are TGTGCCAGCAGCCACCTAGCGGTAACCGGGGAGCTGTTTTTT. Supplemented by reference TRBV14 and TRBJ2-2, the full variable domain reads EAGVTQFPSHSVIEKGQTVTLRCDPISGHDNLYWYRRVMGKEIKFLLHFVKESKQDESGMPNNRFLAERTGGTYSTLKVQPAELEDSGVYFCASSHLAVTGELFFGEGSRLTVL.

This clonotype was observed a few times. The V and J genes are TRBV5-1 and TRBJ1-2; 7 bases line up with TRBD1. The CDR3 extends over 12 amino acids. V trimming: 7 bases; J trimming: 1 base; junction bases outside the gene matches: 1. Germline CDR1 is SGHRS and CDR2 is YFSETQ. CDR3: CASGQDNYGYTF. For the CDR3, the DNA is TGCGCCAGCGGACAGGATAACTATGGCTACACCTTC.

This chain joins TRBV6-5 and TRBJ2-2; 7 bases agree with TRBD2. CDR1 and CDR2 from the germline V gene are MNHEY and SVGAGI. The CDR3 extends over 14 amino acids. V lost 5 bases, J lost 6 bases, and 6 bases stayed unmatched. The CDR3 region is CASSTGGGAGELFF. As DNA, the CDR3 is TGTGCCAGCAGTACCGGGGGAGGGGCCGGGGAGCTGTTTTTT.

DNA for the CDR3: TGTGCCAGCAGCTCAAATATTTTTTCTGGGCCGGGCTACACCTTC. This encodes CASSSNIFSGPGYTF. The gene calls are TRBV7-9 and TRBJ1-2; D is uncertain. CDR1 and CDR2 from the germline V gene are SEHNR and FQNEAQ (reference sequence). The V gene lost 4 bases and the J gene lost 8 bases, with 20 bases spanning the gap. The CDR3 has 15 residues.